This entry features one T cell receptor beta chain sequence. The antigen is not known. The data stem from a study of CD8 T cells in ankylosing spondylitis. The CDR3 has 15 residues. Losses at the gene ends were 4 bases for V and 2 bases for J; bases not matched to a gene: 9. Germline CDR1 and CDR2: DFQATT and SNEGSKA (reference sequence). Overall study findings and caveats: Within ankylosing spondylitis blood, a TCR beta motif made up of roughly eight highly homologous variants appeared to be characteristic. Disease-associated clones were reportedly significantly overrepresented in matched ankylosing spondylitis synovial fluid.

TCRdb re-called the 5' RACE reads through MiXCR, storing one row per CDR3 protein. The sample lists some 840,000 distinct CDR3 sequences, 12% occurring once. This TCR was recovered from a male donor with ankylosing spondylitis. J is TRBJ2-7 and V is TRBV20-1; 9 bases agree with TRBD1. What was sequenced was blood, either unsorted or a sorted T cell fraction (not recorded which). CDR3: CSAIRGDRAPYEQYF. The CDR3 DNA reads as TGCAGTGCTATAAGGGGGGACAGGGCTCCCTACGAGCAGTACTTC.